Shown below are 18 T cell receptor beta chains from a single sample sequenced in a study of blood T cell repertoires in COVID-19. Only in-frame clones appear in the TCRdb table, and some are missing; sequencing was by immunoSEQ multiplex PCR. The table lists roughly 280,000 clones, 75% to 90% of them singletons. The material sequenced was peripheral blood. The receptors were sampled from a woman aged 45-65 years who had recovered from COVID-19.

The V gene is TRBV5-6, the J gene TRBJ2-1; no reliable D call. Per the germline V gene, CDR1 is SGHDT and CDR2 is YYEEEE. The germline V and J ends were trimmed by 4 bases and 4 bases, with 15 bases remaining between them. This CDR3 is built from 15 residues. CDR3 in amino acids: CASSQTEFPYNEQFF. CDR3 DNA sequence: TGTGCCAGCAGCCAAACAGAGTTCCCTTACAATGAGCAGTTCTTC.

The rearrangement joins TRBV2 to TRBJ1-2; D is possibly TRBD1 (6 bases). The CDR3 totals 14 residues. V lost 1 base and J lost 4, with 10 bases in between. Germline values: CDR1 SNHLY, CDR2 FYNNEI. CDR3 residues: CASSEVKGGYGYTF. CDR3 nucleotides: TGTGCCAGCAGTGAAGTCAAAGGGGGCTATGGCTACACCTTC.

The rearrangement links TRBV6-2 or TRBV6-3 to TRBJ2-7; 14 bases map to TRBD2. Trimming cost V 4 bases and J 4 bases; bases outside gene matches: 9. CDR3 size: 17 residues. The germline V gene encodes CDR1 MNHEY and CDR2 SVGEGT. In nucleotides, the CDR3 is TGTGCCAGCAGTTCATCCTGGGGGACTAGCGGGAGATACGAGCAGTACTTC. Its translation: CASSSSWGTSGRYEQYF.

This clone occurred a few times. This chain joins TRBV15 and TRBJ1-1; D remains ambiguous. The V end lost 1 base, the J end lost 1 base, and 7 bases lay between the germline ends. The germline V gene encodes CDR1 LNHNV and CDR2 YYDKDF (reference sequence). The CDR3 length is 14 residues. DNA of the CDR3: TGTGCCACCAGCAGAGTAATTTCGAACACTGAAGCTTTCTTT. This sequence encodes CATSRVISNTEAFF.

The V gene is TRBV4-3, the J gene TRBJ2-7; maybe TRBD1 (5 bases). CDR1 is LGHNA, CDR2 YSLEER, per germline. Trimming took 0 bases from V and 7 from J, leaving 13 bases between them. This CDR3 is 14 amino acids long. DNA for the CDR3: TGCGCCAGCAGCCAAGATTCAGGGCTCGGTGAGCAGTACTTC. Residues: CASSQDSGLGEQYF.

V gene TRBV28 combines with J gene TRBJ2-1; weak D call: TRBD2 (6 bases). Trimming removed 10 bases from V and 3 bases from J, with 19 bases in between. Germline CDR1 MDHEN, CDR2 SYDVKM. This CDR3 has 15 amino acids. As DNA, the CDR3 is TGTGCCACTTCGCCATCGGGGGAATTCTACAATGAGCAGTTCTTC. Protein sequence: CATSPSGEFYNEQFF.

The CDR3 spells CASTVGGAKNIQYF. The CDR3, as DNA: TGTGCCAGCACCGTTGGGGGGGCCAAAAACATTCAGTACTTC. The genes are TRBV7-2 and TRBJ2-4, with D possibly matching TRBD2 (6 bases). The V gene lost 7 bases and the J gene lost 1 base, with 11 bases spanning the gap. Per the germline V gene, CDR1 is SGHTA and CDR2 is FQGNSA. The CDR3 has 14 residues.

The rearrangement joins TRBV3-1 (or the pseudogene TRBV3-2) to TRBJ1-2; no firm D call. Trimming pared 4 bases from V and 4 bases from J, leaving 10 bases between. This CDR3 region has 13 residues. Germline CDR1 and CDR2: LGHDT and YNNKEL (reference sequence). The CDR3 reads CASSPVQSYGYTF. CDR3 DNA sequence: TGTGCCAGCAGCCCAGTACAAAGCTATGGCTACACCTTC.

This clone occurred once. The rearrangement links TRBV18 to TRBJ2-4, with no clear D. CDR3 length equals 13 residues. Between the trimmed V and J ends, which lost 3 bases and 5 bases, there was a span of 8 bases. Germline V lookup: CDR1 KGHSH, CDR2 LQKENI. The CDR3 region has the DNA TGTGCCAGCTCACCCTTACGGGAAAACATTCAGTACTTC. This translates into CASSPLRENIQYF.

The V call is TRBV4-3, the J call TRBJ2-7; 9 bases align to TRBD2. The CDR3 length is 15 residues. Unmatched junction bases numbered 5, after V lost 0 bases and J lost 5 bases. Germline V gene data show CDR1 as LGHNA and CDR2 as YSLEER. CDR3 in DNA: TGCGCCAGCAGCCAAGAGCCTAGCGGGATCAACGAGCAGTACTTC. Its protein is CASSQEPSGINEQYF.

This clone was detected once. The V and J genes are TRBV6-2 or TRBV6-3 and TRBJ1-5; 7 nucleotides align to TRBD1. V lost 5 bases to trimming and J lost 6 bases; unmatched junction nucleotides: 10. This CDR3 has 15 residues. The germline V gene encodes CDR1 MNHEY and CDR2 SVGEGT. The CDR3 DNA is TGTGCCAGCAGTAGGGGGCCCAAGGACGGTCAGCCCCAGCATTTT. Translation: CASSRGPKDGQPQHF.

The genes are TRBV4-2 and TRBJ2-3; 9 nucleotides line up with TRBD2. Per the germline V gene, CDR1 is LGHNA and CDR2 is YNFKEQ. The CDR3 loop spans 16 amino acids. V was pared by 7 bases and J by 6 bases, with 14 bases of the junction left unmatched. Written as DNA, the CDR3 is TGTGCCAGCAACCCGGCTGCGCGGGAGGGCCTGGATACGCAGTATTTT. This encodes CASNPAAREGLDTQYF.

The chain has TRBV6-4 and TRBJ2-2, with D possibly being TRBD2 (6 bases). The CDR3 extends over 16 amino acids. V dropped 7 bases and J dropped 0 bases, with 15 bases sitting between them. Germline lookup yields CDR1 MRHNA and CDR2 SNTAGT. The CDR3: CASKRVAETNTGELFF. In nucleotides, the CDR3 is TGTGCCAGCAAGAGAGTAGCGGAAACGAACACCGGGGAGCTGTTTTTT.

This clone was counted once. The genes are TRBV4-1 and TRBJ2-3; TRBD1 agrees at 7 bases. The V and J ends lost 5 bases and 0 bases, in that order; junction bases with no gene match: 8. CDR1 is MGHRA and CDR2 is YSYEKL in the germline V gene. The CDR3 is 16 amino acids. CDR3 DNA sequence: TGCGCCAGCAGCTCCCGACCGGGACAGAGCACAGATACGCAGTATTTT. Protein sequence: CASSSRPGQSTDTQYF.

The chain is built from TRBV11-3 and TRBJ2-2; possible D gene TRBD2, 6 bases. The CDR3 has 14 residues. With 3 bases removed from V and 1 base from J, the gap between germline ends came to 6 bases. Germline V lookup: CDR1 SGHNT, CDR2 YENEEA. This chain's CDR3 is CASSFGGNTGELFF. CDR3 DNA sequence: TGTGCCAGCAGCTTCGGGGGGAACACCGGGGAGCTGTTTTTT. The variable domain in full, with the rest retrieved from reference TRBV11-3 and TRBJ2-2, is EAGVVQSPRYKIIEKKQPVAFWCNPISGHNTLYWYLQNLGQGPELLIRYENEEAVDDSQLPKDRFSAERLKGVDSTLKIQPAELGDSAVYLCASSFGGNTGELFFGEGSRLTVL.

The CDR3 DNA reads as TGTGCCAGCAGCTTAAATAGCAGGGGGCTCTCACCCCTCCACTTT. It encodes CASSLNSRGLSPLHF. This chain links TRBV7-3 with TRBJ1-6; TRBD1 matches 8 bases. The germline CDR1 and CDR2 sequences are SGHTA and FQGTGA. This CDR3 has 15 amino acids. Trimming took 1 base from V and 10 from J; bases not matched to a gene: 6.

The chain links TRBV7-8 to TRBJ1-2; D ambiguous. V lost 5 bases to trimming and J lost 4 bases, with 23 bases between them. Looked up from germline, CDR1 is SGHVS and CDR2 is FQNEAQ. The CDR3 consists of 17 residues. The DNA for the CDR3 is TGTGCCAGCAGCCCGACGAGTTGGACGGGAACGGGCTATGGCTACACCTTC. Translated: CASSPTSWTGTGYGYTF. The full variable domain, its missing parts supplied by reference TRBV7-8 and TRBJ1-2, is GAGVSQSPRYKVAKRGQDVALRCDPISGHVSLFWYQQALGQGPEFLTYFQNEAQLDKSGLPSDRFFAERPEGSVSTLKIQRTQQEDSAVYLCASSPTSWTGTGYGYTFGSGTRLTVV.

This clone was seen a single time. One end of the junction fails to match germline, which may point to a read error. The V and J genes are TRBV18 and TRBJ2-3; a weak D match, TRBD2 (6 bases). The CDR3 extends over 16 amino acids. Germline lookup yields CDR1 KGHSH and CDR2 LQKENI. Here the CDR3 reads CASSTPGLRAPDTQYF. The CDR3 nucleotides are TGTGCCAGCTCAACACCGGGACTCCGAGCCCCAGATACGCAGTATTTT.